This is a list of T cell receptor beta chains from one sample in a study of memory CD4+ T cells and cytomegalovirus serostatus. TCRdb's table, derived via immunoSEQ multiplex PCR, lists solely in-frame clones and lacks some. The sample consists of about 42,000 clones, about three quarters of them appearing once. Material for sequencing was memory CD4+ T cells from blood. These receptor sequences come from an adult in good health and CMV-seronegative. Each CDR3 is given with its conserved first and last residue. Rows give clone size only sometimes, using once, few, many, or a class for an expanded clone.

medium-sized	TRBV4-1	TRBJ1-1	CASSPLPRGRGTSEAFF
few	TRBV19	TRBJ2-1	CASSPRTPQVGEQFF
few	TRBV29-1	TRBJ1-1	CSAGQGGTEAFF
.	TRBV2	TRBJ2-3	CASILAGKTDTQYF
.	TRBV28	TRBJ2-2	CALKGTANTGELFF
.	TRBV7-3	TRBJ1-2	CASSLQAYGYTF
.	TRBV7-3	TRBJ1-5	CASSLDGYQPQHF
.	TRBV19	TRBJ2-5	CASTKLAGEETQYF
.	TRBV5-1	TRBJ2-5	CASSLWGTGDLETQYF
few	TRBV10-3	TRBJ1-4	CAISESRLTGYEKLFF
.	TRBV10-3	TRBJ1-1	CAISDMVNTEAFF
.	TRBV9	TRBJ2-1	CASSVAGTGGGSANEQFF
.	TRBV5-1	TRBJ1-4	CASSWQGGKTNEKLFF
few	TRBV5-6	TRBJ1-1	CASSQTPSSVTEAFF
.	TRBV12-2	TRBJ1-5	CASRLGDRGSNQPQHF
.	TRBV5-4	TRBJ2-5	CASSLVQGLETQYF
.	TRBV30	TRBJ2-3	CAWNHRGRLDTQYF
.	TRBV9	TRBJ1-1	CASSGQGTEAFF
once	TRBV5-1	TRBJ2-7	CASKLGDEQYF
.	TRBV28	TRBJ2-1	CASRGTTSGGFNEQFF
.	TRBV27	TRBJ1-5	CASRQQGAFSQPQHF
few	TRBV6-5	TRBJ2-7	CASSVERGSSYEQYF
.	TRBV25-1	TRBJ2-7	CASNPGQGAYEQYF
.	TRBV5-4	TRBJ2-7	CASSYSYEQYF
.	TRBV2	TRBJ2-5	CAGGGSGGGKTQYF
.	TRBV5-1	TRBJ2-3	CASQEFLSTDTQYF
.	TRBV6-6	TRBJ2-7	CASKGGTLSEQYF
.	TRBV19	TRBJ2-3	CASHGDGSRTGTQYF
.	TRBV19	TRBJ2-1	CASSIGTGGYNEQFF
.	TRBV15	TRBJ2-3	CATSRDPSRGTDTQYF
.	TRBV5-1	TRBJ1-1	CASSLYFVSGEAFF
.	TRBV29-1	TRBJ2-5	CSIRDGQETQYF
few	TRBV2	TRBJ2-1	CASSWTSGGFYNEQFF
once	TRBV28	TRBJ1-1	CASSSGGIKNTEAFF
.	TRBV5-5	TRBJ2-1	CASSTLPSTEQFF
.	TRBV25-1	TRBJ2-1	CASRHDRGTEQFF
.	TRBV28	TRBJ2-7	CASSFPLGAITYEQYF
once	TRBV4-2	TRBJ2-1	CASSQDRDRASYNEQFF
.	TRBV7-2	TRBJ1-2	CASSSNRGGYTF
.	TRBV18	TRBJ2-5	CASSPPGGYGETQYF
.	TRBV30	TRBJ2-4	CAWSRQAIQYF
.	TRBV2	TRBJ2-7	CASSFQGGMVYEQYF
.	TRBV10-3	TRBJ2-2	CAISEGAGELFF
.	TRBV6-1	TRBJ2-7	CASSGMRDRVGREQYF
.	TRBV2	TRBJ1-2	CASLLSTIRVPNYGYTF
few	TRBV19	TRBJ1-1	CATWGIRSLGNTEAFF
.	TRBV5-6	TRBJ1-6	CASSFGTADSPLHF
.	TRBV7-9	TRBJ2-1	CASSPLAGSYNEQFF
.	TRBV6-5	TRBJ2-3	CASSYAWGTDTQYF
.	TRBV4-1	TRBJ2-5	CASSQVPVTQETQYF
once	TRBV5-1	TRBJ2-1	CASSTSLGRYNEQFF
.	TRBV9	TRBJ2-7	CASSWAEGYEQYF
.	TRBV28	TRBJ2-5	CASSGETQYF